This TCR beta chain came from a study of cytomegalovirus exposure and HLA in healthy donors. On this clone: Its antigen remains unknown.

Study-level results: Researchers counted about 150 TCR beta chains as cytomegalovirus-associated.

In the PCR, 60 Vbeta and 13 Jbeta primers were used. Data came from immunoSEQ multiplex PCR; TCRdb stores just in-frame clones and leaves some out. The data contain around 130,000 clones, around three quarters of them singletons. The CDR3 has 14 residues. Germline lookup yields CDR1 MNHEY and CDR2 SVGAGI. V dropped 5 bases and J dropped 1 base, with 12 bases sitting between them. The V and J genes are TRBV6-5 and TRBJ2-7; tentatively, D is TRBD1 (5 bases). The sequence came from a woman in her forties or fifties in good health and CMV-seronegative. Sequencing was performed on PBMCs. The CDR3 is CASSPYDRSYEQYV. The DNA of the CDR3 is TGTGCCAGCAGTCCGTACGACAGATCCTACGAGCAGTACGTC.